Each of the 23 T cell receptor beta chains below was sequenced from the same sample in a study of T cells in Graves' hyperthyroidism and ophthalmopathy. TCR beta CDR3 regions were amplified from RNA. During a first-round RT-PCR of the TCR CDR3, the HTBI primer set was used. TCRdb reanalysed the multiplex PCR reads using MiXCR and keeps one entry per CDR3 protein. The data show 450,000 to 700,000 distinct CDR3 sequences, just over 45% seen once. Sequencing was carried out using peripheral blood or thyroid tissue (not recorded which). These receptors were taken from a woman in her late teens or twenties with Graves' hyperthyroidism.

This clonotype appeared many times. The V call is TRBV20-1, the J call TRBJ1-5; D is ambiguous. This CDR3 is built from 12 residues. V lost 8 bases and J lost 4, with 12 bases in between. Germline CDR1 is DFQATT and CDR2 is SNEGSKA (reference sequence). The CDR3 DNA is TGCAGTCTCACGGCCAGGAATCAGCCCCAGCATTTT. Translation: CSLTARNQPQHF.

This clonotype showed up many times. The chain recombines TRBV5-1 with TRBJ2-7; possibly TRBD2 for D (5 bases). CDR1 is SGHRS and CDR2 is YFSETQ in the germline V gene. The CDR3 has 14 residues. Trimming shortened V by 5 bases and J by 4 bases, and 16 bases separated the two germline ends. The DNA for the CDR3 is TGCGCCAGCAGGGGCGAGGTTAGCGATTACGAGCAGTACTTC. Translated: CASRGEVSDYEQYF.

This clonotype was observed many times. The V and J genes are TRBV7-9 and TRBJ1-1; D unclear. Trimming left V 4 bases short and J 7 bases short, with 10 bases between. The germline V gene has CDR1 SEHNR and CDR2 FQNEAQ (reference sequence). The CDR3 loop spans 12 amino acids. The CDR3 bases are TGTGCCAGCAGCTCCTTAGATCGTGAAGCTTTCTTT. Its protein product is CASSSLDREAFF.

The rearrangement uses TRBV29-1 and TRBJ1-2; a possible D gene is TRBD1 (5 bases). The V end lost 4 bases, the J end lost 4 bases, and 19 bases lay between the germline ends. The CDR3 covers 15 residues. Per germline, CDR1 SQVTM and CDR2 ANQGSEA. The CDR3 DNA is TGCAGCGTTGTTATTCGGGAGGGGTTTGGCTATGGCTACACCTTC. It yields the protein CSVVIREGFGYGYTF.

This clonotype turned up a few times. The genes are TRBV5-4 and TRBJ2-2; 12 nucleotides align to TRBD2. The germline V gene encodes CDR1 SGHNT and CDR2 YYREEE (reference sequence). Unmatched junction bases numbered 4, after V lost 0 bases and J lost 4 bases. CDR3 length equals 17 residues. CDR3 loop: CASSLAGLAGFTGELFF. The CDR3 bases are TGTGCCAGCAGCTTGGCTGGACTAGCGGGATTCACCGGGGAGCTGTTTTTT.

This clonotype was recorded only once. One end of the junction fails to match germline, which may point to a read error. The chain is built from TRBV11-2 and TRBJ2-5; D might be TRBD2 (5 bases). Germline CDR1 reads SGHAT; CDR2 reads FQNNGV. The CDR3 spans 15 residues. The CDR3 is CANSYTPSGQETQYF. The CDR3 nucleotides are TGTGCCAACAGCTACACTCCCAGCGGCCAAGAGACCCAGTACTTC.

The gene calls are TRBV11-3 and TRBJ2-5, with 11 positions matching TRBD1. V lost 5 bases to trimming and J lost 5 bases; unmatched junction nucleotides: 7. This CDR3 has 15 amino acids. The germline gives CDR1 SGHNT, CDR2 YENEEA. The CDR3 sequence: CASSKGQGERETQYF. For the CDR3, the DNA is TGTGCCAGCAGCAAGGGACAGGGGGAGAGGGAGACCCAGTACTTC.

As concerns this clonotype: No conserved phenylalanine or tryptophan ends this CDR3, so it is likely a read error. The limits of the CDR3 on the DNA are not certain, so only TCRdb's listed CDR3 is given. The chain employs TRBV29-1 and TRBJ1-1. The germline CDR1 and CDR2 sequences are SQVTM and ANQGSEA. The CDR3 is made up of 9 amino acids, end residues included. CDR3: CSVVGPRGS.

This clonotype has more than one count but fewer than ten. This chain uses TRBV7-6 with TRBJ2-3; D possibly corresponds to TRBD1 (6 bases). V dropped 5 bases and J dropped 5 bases, with 17 bases sitting between them. This CDR3 has 15 residues. Germline V gene data show CDR1 as SGHVS and CDR2 as FNYEAQ. The CDR3 here is CASSPSLTGKDTQYF. The CDR3 DNA is TGTGCCAGCAGCCCCAGCCTAACAGGGAAAGATACGCAGTATTTT.

J is TRBJ2-2 and V is TRBV19; 12 nucleotides align to TRBD1. This CDR3 is 22 amino acids long. V trimming: 5 bases; J trimming: 5 bases; junction bases outside the gene matches: 24. CDR1 is LNHDA, CDR2 SQIVND, per germline (reference sequence). This CDR3 reads CASSGITGQGAVRGTWTGELFF. The CDR3 region has the DNA TGTGCCAGTAGTGGAATTACGGGACAGGGGGCCGTTCGGGGGACTTGGACCGGGGAGCTGTTTTTT.

The table lists this clonotype with a few counts. This rearrangement joins TRBV7-3 to TRBJ2-3; no clear D gene. Germline V gene data show CDR1 as SGHTA and CDR2 as FQGTGA. This CDR3 is 13 amino acids long. V was trimmed by 5 bases and J by 4 bases, leaving 10 bases between them. The CDR3 nucleotides read TGTGCCAGCAGCCAAGGGTTTGCAGATACGCAGTATTTT. Translating gives CASSQGFADTQYF. The whole variable domain, remainder taken from reference TRBV7-3 and TRBJ2-3, is GAGVSQTPSNKVTEKGKYVELRCDPISGHTALYWYRQSLGQGPEFLIYFQGTGAADDSGLPNDRFFAVRPEGSVSTLKIQRTERGDSAVYLCASSQGFADTQYFGPGTRLTVL.

As regards this clonotype: A junction end diverges from the germline sequence, so it may reflect a read error. The CDR3 region is CSVIGAGRNEQHF. CDR3 DNA sequence: TGCAGCGTCATTGGTGCAGGTCGCAATGAGCAGCACTTC. The chain couples TRBV29-1 to TRBJ2-7; D gene uncertain. Germline assignment: CDR1 SQVTM and CDR2 ANQGSEA. The CDR3 is 13 residues long.

This clonotype came up many times. The chain recombines TRBV6-5 with TRBJ1-1; tentatively, D is TRBD1 (5 bases). The CDR3 sequence is 14 residues long. Germline CDR1 MNHEY, CDR2 SVGAGI. Trimming took off 6 bases at V and 3 bases at J, with 14 bases between the two ends. The CDR3 DNA reads as TGTGCCAGCAGGGGACGGGGCTTGTACACTGAAGCTTTCTTT. It translates to CASRGRGLYTEAFF.

A note on this clonotype: Compared with germline, one end of the junction differs, possibly owing to a read error. The chain recombines TRBV6-5 with TRBJ2-3; no clear D. Germline V gives CDR1 MNHEY, CDR2 SVGAGI. The length of the CDR3 is 14 residues. CDR3 in amino acids: CAGSSVLHTDTQYF. CDR3 DNA sequence: TGTGCCGGCAGTTCCGTGCTTCACACAGATACGCAGTATTTT.

In its sample, this clonotype was seen many times. The chain links TRBV7-8 to TRBJ2-7; D not certain. The ends were cut back, 2 bases at V and 2 bases at J, with 10 bases in the middle. Germline V gives CDR1 SGHVS, CDR2 FQNEAQ. CDR3 length: 14 amino acids. The CDR3, as DNA: TGTGCCAGCAGCTTAAACGTGGGAACCTACGAGCAGTACTTC. Translated, it gives CASSLNVGTYEQYF.

This clonotype was seen repeatedly, ten times or more. The rearrangement joins TRBV5-1 to TRBJ2-2; 12 nucleotides line up with TRBD1. Germline-derived CDR1 and CDR2 are SGHRS and YFSETQ. The CDR3 contains 15 residues. V lost 3 bases and J lost 4; bases outside the gene matches: 1. The CDR3 nucleotides are TGCGCCAGCAGCTCGGGACAGGGGGCCACCGGGGAGCTGTTTTTT. This translates into CASSSGQGATGELFF.

Note on this clonotype: The junction departs from the called germline gene at one end, perhaps through a read error. The V and J genes are TRBV15 and TRBJ2-6; D tentatively reads TRBD1 or TRBD2 (6 bases each). Germline V CDR1 and CDR2: LNHNV, YYDKDF (reference sequence). This CDR3 has 14 residues. The CDR3 DNA follows: TGTGCCACCAGCAGAGGGGGCGACAGGTGGAGGGCGAATTTC. Translation gives CATSRGGDRWRANF.

This clonotype has just a few counts. The chain has TRBV11-1 and TRBJ1-1; 7 bases fit TRBD1. This CDR3 has 15 residues. The germline gives CDR1 SGHAT, CDR2 FQDESV (reference sequence). The trim removed 1 base at V and 4 bases at J, leaving 6 bases unmatched. The CDR3 here is CASSLVQGGGTEAFF. CDR3 nucleotide sequence: TGTGCCAGCAGCTTAGTGCAGGGGGGGGGCACTGAAGCTTTCTTT.

Concerning this clonotype itself: A read error is likely, as this CDR3 ends without the conserved phenylalanine or tryptophan. The chain links TRBV6-6 to TRBJ2-2; TRBD2 agrees at 9 bases. Germline V gene lookup returns CDR1 MNHNY and CDR2 SVGAGI (reference sequence). Trimming cost V 6 bases and J 6 bases; bases outside gene matches: 8. The CDR3 totals 15 residues. The CDR3 DNA reads as TGTGCCAGCAGCCCCCCTAGCGGGAAGGCCGGGGAGCTGTTTTCT. Amino acids: CASSPPSGKAGELFS.

The CDR3 sequence: CASSQGRETNYGYTF. The CDR3 nucleotides are TGTGCCAGCAGCCAGGGGCGGGAGACTAACTATGGCTACACCTTC. This chain joins TRBV4-2 and TRBJ1-2, with a tentative D call TRBD1 (5 bases). Germline CDR1 and CDR2: LGHNA and YNFKEQ. V was cut by 3 bases and J by 0 bases, with 11 bases left in between. The CDR3 is 15 amino acids.

This clonotype was found many times. The chain combines TRBV7-2 with TRBJ1-2; TRBD1 agrees at 7 bases. The J segment lost 4 bases and the V segment lost 3 bases, leaving 8 bases of the junction unmatched. The CDR3 runs 15 residues. The V gene's germline CDR1 is SGHTA and CDR2 FQGNSA. CDR3 in DNA: TGTGCCAGCAGCTTGGGCCAGGGGGGTAGCTATGGCTACACCTTC. It encodes CASSLGQGGSYGYTF.

This clonotype appeared many times. This rearrangement joins TRBV13 to TRBJ1-5, with D perhaps matching TRBD1 (6 bases). The germline V gene has CDR1 PRHDT and CDR2 FYEKMQ (reference sequence). The CDR3 runs to 14 residues. With 4 bases removed from V and 4 bases from J, the gap between germline ends came to 11 bases. The CDR3 coding sequence is TGTGCCAGCAGCTCAAGACAGGAGAATCAGCCCCAGCATTTT. Translated: CASSSRQENQPQHF.

This chain joins TRBV7-8 and TRBJ2-5; 14 bases align to TRBD2. Germline CDR1 reads SGHVS; CDR2 reads FQNEAQ. The junction had 7 bases not matched to a gene; V was cut back by 5 bases and J by 5 bases. The CDR3 sequence is 16 residues long. The CDR3 nucleotides are TGTGCCAGCAGCCACGGACTAGCGGGAGGATCGGAGACCCAGTACTTC. This gives the protein CASSHGLAGGSETQYF.